The 20 T cell receptor beta chains presented below share a single source sample, sequenced in a study of T cell clones after liver transplantation. Using immunoSEQ multiplex PCR, the repertoire was profiled, and TCRdb retains in-frame clones only, with some absent. The repertoire has fewer than 110,000 clones, about 86% of them found once; the top ten carry approximately 3%. The input for sequencing was CD4+ T cells from blood, taken around 4 years after liver transplant. Receptors were obtained from a human patient who received a liver transplant. Some T cells may be the graft donor's.

This rearrangement joins TRBV19 to TRBJ2-2, with 8 bases that match TRBD1. There are 15 residues in the CDR3. The germline gives CDR1 LNHDA, CDR2 SQIVND (reference sequence). Unmatched junction bases numbered 5, after V lost 4 bases and J lost 4 bases. Here the CDR3 reads CASSTWTGSTGELFF. Here the CDR3 DNA reads TGTGCCAGTAGTACATGGACAGGGAGCACCGGGGAGCTGTTTTTT. Using reference TRBV19 and TRBJ2-2 for the parts outside the CDR3, the full variable domain is DGGITQSPKYLFRKEGQNVTLSCEQNLNHDAMYWYRQDPGQGLRLIYYSQIVNDFQKGDIAEGYSVSREKKESFPLTVTSAQKNPTAFYLCASSTWTGSTGELFFGEGSRLTVL.

The CDR3 DNA reads as TGTGCCAGCAGCTTGAATAGCGGGGCCTACGAGCAGTACTTC. This gives the protein CASSLNSGAYEQYF. This chain uses TRBV7-8 with TRBJ2-7; the match to TRBD2 covers 8 bases. This CDR3 comprises 14 residues. Per the germline V gene, CDR1 is SGHVS and CDR2 is FQNEAQ. V lost 3 bases, J lost 2 bases, and 3 bases stayed unmatched.

V usage is TRBV4-2 and J usage is TRBJ2-7; maybe TRBD1 (6 bases). Trimming removed 3 bases at V and 5 bases at J, with 14 bases between. Germline CDR1 and CDR2: LGHNA and YNFKEQ. The CDR3 spans 14 residues. The CDR3 loop reads CASSHTGPSNEQYF. The CDR3, as DNA: TGTGCCAGCAGCCACACAGGGCCATCTAACGAGCAGTACTTC.

V usage is TRBV28 and J usage is TRBJ2-5; D may be TRBD1 (6 bases). Trimming shortened V by 5 bases and J by 8 bases, and 18 bases separated the two germline ends. This CDR3 has 14 residues. Germline CDR1 and CDR2: MDHEN and SYDVKM. CDR3 nucleotides: TGTGCCAGCAGTCCCGGGACAATCCCCAAAACCCAGTACTTC. It translates to CASSPGTIPKTQYF.

The chain is built from TRBV28 and TRBJ2-7; 11 nucleotides line up with TRBD2. The CDR3 loop spans 15 amino acids. Germline trimming cut 0 bases from V and 5 bases from J; bases unmatched to any gene: 3. Germline loops: CDR1 MDHEN, CDR2 SYDVKM. The CDR3 protein is CASSLWTSGINEQYF. Here the CDR3 DNA reads TGTGCCAGCAGTTTATGGACTAGCGGGATAAACGAGCAGTACTTC.

The J gene is TRBJ1-5, the V gene TRBV7-2; tentative D call: TRBD1 (5 bases). The CDR3 is 16 residues long. V was pared by 5 bases and J by 6 bases, with 20 bases between. The V gene's germline CDR1 is SGHTA and CDR2 FQGNSA. The DNA of the CDR3 is TGTGCCAGCAGCCCTAGTGGGGGGACTGTACGTCAGCCCCAGCATTTT. Residues: CASSPSGGTVRQPQHF.

The chain combines TRBV28 with TRBJ1-2; 8 nucleotides line up with TRBD1. With 2 bases clipped from V and 8 bases from J, the junction kept 7 bases outside the gene matches. The CDR3 spans 14 residues. Germline CDR1 and CDR2: MDHEN and SYDVKM. As DNA, the CDR3 is TGTGCCAGCAGTTTAAGGGGCAGGGGGCACGGCTACACCTTC. Protein sequence: CASSLRGRGHGYTF.

The chain has TRBV28 and TRBJ1-2, with D unresolved. The CDR3 length is 13 residues. Germline lookup yields CDR1 MDHEN and CDR2 SYDVKM. Trimming stripped 5 bases from V and 8 bases from J, with 15 bases between. In DNA, the CDR3 is TGTGCCAGCAGTGAGGAGGGAAGGAGGGGCTACACCTTC. Residues: CASSEEGRRGYTF.

The chain has TRBV6-1 and TRBJ2-1, with D possibly TRBD2 on 7 matching bases. V shed 4 bases and J shed 0 bases, with 13 bases lying between them. Germline assignment: CDR1 MNHNS and CDR2 SASEGT. The CDR3 has 16 amino acids. CDR3 amino acids: CASSGNRGGSYNEQFF. CDR3 nucleotide sequence: TGTGCCAGCAGTGGAAATAGGGGGGGCTCCTACAATGAGCAGTTCTTC.

The chain combines TRBV6-1 with TRBJ2-2; the D is unclear. The germline V and J ends were trimmed by 7 bases and 7 bases, with 13 bases remaining between them. This CDR3 region has 13 residues. Germline values: CDR1 MNHNS, CDR2 SASEGT. CDR3 region: CASNQVESGELFF. In nucleotides, the CDR3 is TGTGCCAGCAATCAGGTGGAGAGCGGGGAGCTGTTTTTT.

The chain joins TRBV7-2 to TRBJ1-1, with D possibly matching TRBD1 (5 bases). Between the trimmed V and J ends, which lost 1 base and 11 bases, there was a span of 14 bases. In germline, CDR1 is SGHTA, CDR2 FQGNSA. CDR3 length equals 13 residues. DNA for the CDR3: TGTGCCAGCAGCTTAGAAACAGGACTTTGGGCTTTCTTT. Its protein product is CASSLETGLWAFF.

This clone showed up just once. The chain employs TRBV29-1 and TRBJ1-1; 8 positions match TRBD1. The CDR3 has 16 residues. Germline trimming cut 3 bases from V and 0 bases from J; bases unmatched to any gene: 9. Germline assignment: CDR1 SQVTM and CDR2 ANQGSEA. CDR3 coding DNA: TGCAGCGTTGACGGGGCAGGGGGCGTAATGAACACTGAAGCTTTCTTT. Residues: CSVDGAGGVMNTEAFF.

This clone was recorded only once. In nucleotides, the CDR3 is TGTGCCTGGAGTGGACAGGGAGTAAGAGAGACCCAGTACTTC. The encoded protein is CAWSGQGVRETQYF. This chain links TRBV30 with TRBJ2-5; 7 nucleotides align to TRBD1. Germline V CDR1 and CDR2: GTSNPN, SVGIG (reference sequence). The CDR3 spans 14 residues. The ends lost 1 base at V and 4 bases at J; junction bases unmatched: 6.

In nucleotides, the CDR3 is TGTGCCAGCAGCCCCTATCTGTCCGACAAACCAAACATTCAGTACTTC. This encodes CASSPYLSDKPNIQYF. The rearrangement uses TRBV27 and TRBJ2-4; D is undetermined. This CDR3 has 16 residues. Per germline, CDR1 MNHEY and CDR2 SMNVEV (reference sequence). V was shortened by 6 bases and J by 6 bases, with 21 bases between the two germline ends.

A word on this clone: One end of the junction is discordant with germline, which a read error may explain. This chain connects TRBV10-3 to TRBJ2-3; D not certain. Per the germline V gene, CDR1 is ENHRY and CDR2 is SYGVKD. The CDR3 covers 14 residues. CDR3 protein: CAISESGSKDTQYF. DNA of the CDR3: TGTGCCATCAGTGAGTCGGGTAGCAAAGATACGCAGTATTTT.

V usage is TRBV7-3 and J usage is TRBJ1-1, with 9 bases matching TRBD1. The V gene's germline CDR1 is SGHTA and CDR2 FQGTGA. The CDR3 covers 13 residues. The V gene end was trimmed by 3 bases and the J gene end by 5 bases; junction bases not matched to a gene: 1. The CDR3 region has the DNA TGTGCCAGCAGCTTCGGGACAGGGACTGAAGCTTTCTTT. Translation gives CASSFGTGTEAFF.

The chain links TRBV19 to TRBJ1-1; D not resolved. V gave up 3 bases and J gave up 2 bases, with 13 bases separating them. The CDR3 length is 15 residues. Looked up from germline, CDR1 is LNHDA and CDR2 is SQIVND (reference sequence). This CDR3 is CASSIARAQNTEAFF. The CDR3 DNA reads TGTGCCAGTAGTATTGCGCGGGCCCAAAACACTGAAGCTTTCTTT.

In DNA, the CDR3 is TGTGCCAGCAGCTCCTCTAGTTGGCGGGAGGCCAAAAACATTCAGTACTTC. As protein: CASSSSSWREAKNIQYF. The chain employs TRBV11-1 and TRBJ2-4, with 7 bases aligning to TRBD2. The CDR3 consists of 17 residues. J lost 1 base, V lost 4 bases, and 10 bases had no gene match. Germline CDR1 and CDR2: SGHAT and FQDESV (reference sequence).

V gene TRBV5-1 combines with J gene TRBJ1-4, with D tentatively TRBD1 (5 bases). V was pared by 4 bases and J by 5 bases, with 18 bases between. The CDR3 extends over 16 amino acids. Germline V gene lookup returns CDR1 SGHRS and CDR2 YFSETQ. CDR3 sequence reads: CASSVGAGVGNEKLFF. The CDR3 DNA reads as TGCGCCAGCAGCGTAGGGGCGGGGGTAGGAAATGAAAAACTGTTTTTT.

The chain carries TRBV6-6 and TRBJ1-2; D is uncertain. From germline, CDR1 is MNHNY and CDR2 SVGAGI (reference sequence). Trimming pared 1 base from V and 7 bases from J, leaving 7 bases between. This CDR3 has 12 amino acids. The CDR3 reads CASSYYESGYTF. Written as DNA, the CDR3 is TGTGCCAGCAGTTACTACGAGAGTGGCTACACCTTC.